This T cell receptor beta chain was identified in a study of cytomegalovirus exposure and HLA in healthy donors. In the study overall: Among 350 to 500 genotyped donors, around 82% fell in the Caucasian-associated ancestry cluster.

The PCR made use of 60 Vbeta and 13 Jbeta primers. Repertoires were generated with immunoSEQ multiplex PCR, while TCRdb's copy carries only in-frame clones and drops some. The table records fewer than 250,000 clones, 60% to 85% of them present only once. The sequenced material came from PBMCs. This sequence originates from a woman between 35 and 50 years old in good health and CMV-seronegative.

This CDR3 is CASSLIEEPYNEQFF. CDR3 nucleotide sequence: TGTGCCAGCAGCTTAATAGAGGAGCCCTACAATGAGCAGTTCTTC. The chain is built from TRBV7-3 and TRBJ2-1, with D unclear. The germline V gene has CDR1 SGHTA and CDR2 FQGTGA. The V end lost 1 base, the J end lost 2 bases, and 9 bases lay between the germline ends. The CDR3 spans 15 residues.